This passage covers 4 T cell receptor beta chains from one sample sequenced in a study of vaccination and CD4 T cells after COVID-19. Their specific antigens are unknown. CD4+ T cells that had been cultured provided DNA sequenced with the Oncomine TCR Beta short-read assay. Each CDR3 protein gets one entry after TCRdb re-called the PCR reads with MiXCR. Of thousands of distinct CDR3 sequences in the sample, over 45% were seen once. Specified treatment: roughly 10-day PBMC culture with coronavirus spike peptide pools or control peptides (ViraFEST assay). CD4+ T-cell collection from the unexposed donor predated the COVID-19 pandemic (2011-2018). Source material: CD4+ T cells from blood, cultured in vitro. The receptors originated from a human donor in good health.

This clonotype was found a few times. The rearrangement joins TRBV15 to TRBJ2-7, with D uncertain. V was clipped by 3 bases and J by 4 bases, with 10 bases between them. The germline V gene encodes CDR1 LNHNV and CDR2 YYDKDF (reference sequence). The CDR3 sequence is 13 residues long. DNA for the CDR3: TGTGCCACCAGCAGTGATCTGGGATACGAGCAGTACTTC. Protein: CATSSDLGYEQYF.

The rearrangement joins TRBV12-3 or TRBV12-4 to TRBJ1-1; no clear D gene. V lost 7 bases, J lost 3 bases, and 12 bases lay in between. The CDR3 covers 13 residues. Here the CDR3 reads CASTRTDYTEAFF. CDR3 coding DNA: TGTGCCAGCACCCGAACGGATTACACTGAAGCTTTCTTT.

The chain recombines TRBV12-3 or TRBV12-4 with TRBJ2-3; 8 bases are shared with TRBD1. This CDR3 has 15 amino acids. J lost 3 bases, V lost 5 bases, and 7 bases had no gene match. The CDR3 region is CASSPQTGVTDTQYF. CDR3 DNA: TGTGCCAGCAGTCCGCAGACAGGGGTGACAGATACGCAGTATTTT.

The chain is built from TRBV7-9 and TRBJ1-5; D is perhaps TRBD1 (6 bases). Looked up from germline, CDR1 is SEHNR and CDR2 is FQNEAQ (reference sequence). V was clipped by 4 bases and J by 8 bases, with 12 bases between them. This CDR3 contains 13 residues. The chain's CDR3 is CASSSGQFKPQHF. The DNA of the CDR3 is TGTGCCAGCAGCTCCGGACAGTTTAAGCCCCAGCATTTT.